Reported below is one TCR beta chain. Preparation of the TCRbeta library used unique molecular identifiers. TCRdb re-called the PCR reads through MiXCR, storing one row per CDR3 protein. This sample has nearly 400,000 distinct CDR3 sequences; 20% occur once, and the top ten carry over 3.5%. The CDR3 loop spans 16 amino acids. Germline loops: CDR1 SGHDN, CDR2 FVKESK. Unmatched junction bases numbered 10, after V lost 4 bases and J lost 4 bases. This sample was taken from a study of T-cell reconstitution after alpha-beta-depleted transplantation in children. The V and J genes are TRBV14 and TRBJ2-7; TRBD2 matches 10 bases. The specimen was PBMCs from the stem cell graft donor, collected from the stem cell graft. This TCR derives from a human donor who donated a stem cell graft to a child with acute myeloid leukemia. In DNA, the CDR3 is TGTGCCAGCAGCCCTCATTCGGGACTAGCGAGTTACGAGCAGTACTTC. This gives the protein CASSPHSGLASYEQYF.